Listed below are T cell receptor beta chains from one sample, sequenced in a study of spatial heterogeneity in lung cancer. A single record per CDR3 protein comes from TCRdb applying MiXCR to the 5' RACE reads. The repertoire holds around 95,000 distinct CDR3 sequences, with roughly 4.5% as singletons. The sequenced sample was lung tumor tissue, obtained at surgery. All receptors come from a male donor with early-stage non-small cell lung cancer. The CDR3 runs from the conserved cysteine through the conserved F or W. Fields, in order: V gene, CDR3 length, J gene, clone size, D gene, CDR3 protein, CDR3 DNA. The D gene is left open where the match is weak. Rows give clone size only sometimes, using once, few, many, or a class for an expanded clone.

v_gene: TRBV7-9
len: 15
j_gene: TRBJ2-3
abundance: many
d_gene: NA
CDR3aa: CASSPQGGLTDTQYF
CDR3nt: TGTGCCAGCAGCCCCCAGGGGGGTCTGACAGATACGCAGTATTTT

v_gene: TRBV20-1
len: 14
j_gene: TRBJ2-7
abundance: few
d_gene: NA
CDR3aa: CSARGDIGGPEQYF
CDR3nt: TGCAGTGCTAGAGGCGACATCGGCGGGCCCGAGCAGTACTTC

v_gene: TRBV9
len: 17
j_gene: TRBJ2-3
abundance: many
d_gene: TRBD2
CDR3aa: CASSVPLLAGGSDTQYF
CDR3nt: TGTGCCAGCAGCGTTCCCTTACTAGCGGGAGGGTCAGATACGCAGTATTTT

v_gene: TRBV4-2
len: 15
j_gene: TRBJ2-3
abundance: many
d_gene: TRBD2
CDR3aa: CASSGAGVATDTQYF
CDR3nt: TGTGCCAGCAGTGGGGCGGGAGTGGCGACAGATACGCAGTATTTT

v_gene: TRBV20-1
len: 14
j_gene: TRBJ1-1
abundance: many
d_gene: NA
CDR3aa: CSAPKGTGTTEAFF
CDR3nt: TGCAGTGCCCCAAAGGGTACGGGGACCACTGAAGCTTTCTTT

v_gene: TRBV2
len: 14
j_gene: TRBJ2-7
abundance: few
d_gene: TRBD2
CDR3aa: CASRLRTSGYEQYF
CDR3nt: TGTGCCAGCAGACTAAGGACTAGCGGTTACGAGCAGTACTTC

v_gene: TRBV4-1
len: 17
j_gene: TRBJ1-6
abundance: few
d_gene: TRBD1
CDR3aa: CASSQGPGQGSNSPLHF
CDR3nt: TGCGCCAGCAGCCAAGGTCCGGGACAGGGCAGTAATTCACCCCTCCACTTT

v_gene: TRBV20-1
len: 15
j_gene: TRBJ2-7
abundance: few
d_gene: TRBD2
CDR3aa: CSARPPSGLDYEQYF
CDR3nt: TGCAGTGCTAGACCTCCTAGCGGACTGGACTACGAGCAGTACTTC

v_gene: TRBV12-3/TRBV12-4
len: 13
j_gene: TRBJ1-1
abundance: many
d_gene: NA
CDR3aa: CASSLTVNTEAFF
CDR3nt: TGTGCCAGCAGCCTGACAGTGAACACTGAAGCTTTCTTT

v_gene: TRBV6-5
len: 15
j_gene: TRBJ1-6
abundance: many
d_gene: NA
CDR3aa: CASSYVGAAVSPLHF
CDR3nt: TGTGCCAGCAGTTACGTGGGGGCCGCGGTGTCACCCCTCCACTTT

v_gene: TRBV29-1
len: 12
j_gene: TRBJ2-5
abundance: medium-sized
d_gene: NA
CDR3aa: CSVRGVQETQYF
CDR3nt: TGCAGCGTCAGGGGGGTCCAAGAGACCCAGTACTTC

v_gene: TRBV4-1
len: 19
j_gene: TRBJ2-2
abundance: many
d_gene: TRBD2
CDR3aa: CASSQGSPTSGSHTGELFF
CDR3nt: TGCGCCAGCAGCCAAGGGTCTCCGACTAGCGGGTCTCACACCGGGGAGCTGTTTTTT

v_gene: TRBV11-1
len: 18
j_gene: TRBJ1-1
abundance: many
d_gene: NA
CDR3aa: CASSFSQVYAGGSTEAFF
CDR3nt: TGTGCCAGCAGCTTCTCGCAGGTTTACGCCGGGGGGAGCACTGAAGCTTTCTTT

v_gene: TRBV28
len: 12
j_gene: TRBJ2-7
abundance: many
d_gene: NA
CDR3aa: CASSLGRLGQYF
CDR3nt: TGTGCCAGCAGTTTAGGGCGGCTTGGACAGTACTTC

v_gene: TRBV6-5
len: 15
j_gene: TRBJ2-1
abundance: many
d_gene: TRBD2
CDR3aa: CAGQVATAGAGEQFF
CDR3nt: TGTGCCGGCCAGGTGGCGACGGCGGGAGCTGGAGAGCAGTTCTTC

v_gene: TRBV10-3
len: 16
j_gene: TRBJ2-1
abundance: many
d_gene: NA
CDR3aa: CAISESKIRAYNEQFF
CDR3nt: TGTGCCATCAGTGAGTCTAAGATTCGCGCCTACAATGAGCAGTTCTTC

v_gene: TRBV29-1
len: 13
j_gene: TRBJ2-2
abundance: many
d_gene: NA
CDR3aa: CSVDEGNTGELFF
CDR3nt: TGCAGCGTTGATGAGGGGAACACCGGGGAGCTGTTTTTT

v_gene: TRBV7-2
len: 18
j_gene: TRBJ2-6
abundance: NA
d_gene: TRBD1
CDR3aa: CASSQTGTDSSGANVLTF
CDR3nt: TGTGCCAGCAGTCAGACCGGGACAGACTCCTCTGGGGCCAACGTCCTGACTTTC

v_gene: TRBV20-1
len: 14
j_gene: TRBJ1-3
abundance: many
d_gene: NA
CDR3aa: CSAPDGGPGNTIYF
CDR3nt: TGCAGTGCCCCAGACGGGGGACCTGGAAACACCATATATTTT

v_gene: TRBV7-9
len: 16
j_gene: TRBJ2-2
abundance: many
d_gene: NA
CDR3aa: CASSYDWGRGTGELFF
CDR3nt: TGTGCCAGCAGCTATGACTGGGGACGAGGCACCGGGGAGCTGTTTTTT

v_gene: TRBV5-1
len: 15
j_gene: TRBJ1-1
abundance: NA
d_gene: TRBD1
CDR3aa: CASSLEVGAGQGAFF
CDR3nt: TGCGCCAGCAGCTTGGAGGTGGGGGCCGGACAGGGAGCTTTCTTT

v_gene: TRBV27
len: 14
j_gene: TRBJ2-4
abundance: few
d_gene: TRBD1
CDR3aa: CASSPETGSGIQYF
CDR3nt: TGTGCCAGCAGTCCTGAGACAGGGTCGGGCATTCAGTACTTC

v_gene: TRBV11-3
len: 15
j_gene: TRBJ2-7
abundance: NA
d_gene: NA
CDR3aa: CASSYSSAPSYEQYF
CDR3nt: TGTGCCAGCAGCTACTCTAGCGCTCCCTCCTACGAGCAGTACTTC

v_gene: TRBV20-1
len: 16
j_gene: TRBJ1-3
abundance: few
d_gene: NA
CDR3aa: CSARGPYSQSQNTIYF
CDR3nt: TGCAGTGCTAGAGGGCCGTATTCTCAATCCCAAAACACCATATATTTT

v_gene: TRBV24-1
len: 16
j_gene: TRBJ2-1
abundance: many
d_gene: NA
CDR3aa: CATSDLFGGSYNEQFF
CDR3nt: TGTGCCACCAGTGATTTGTTCGGGGGATCCTACAATGAGCAGTTCTTC

v_gene: TRBV20-1
len: 9
j_gene: TRBJ1-1
abundance: NA
d_gene: NA
CDR3aa: CRLNTEAFF
CDR3nt: TGCAGGCTGAACACTGAAGCTTTCTTT

v_gene: TRBV15
len: 15
j_gene: TRBJ1-4
abundance: medium-sized
d_gene: NA
CDR3aa: CATSREGSPDEKLFF
CDR3nt: TGTGCCACCAGCCGGGAAGGATCTCCCGATGAAAAACTGTTTTTT

v_gene: TRBV20-1
len: 16
j_gene: TRBJ2-3
abundance: many
d_gene: TRBD2
CDR3aa: CSARRLAETSTDTQYF
CDR3nt: TGCAGTGCTCGCAGACTAGCGGAGACTAGCACAGATACGCAGTATTTT

v_gene: TRBV6-5
len: 23
j_gene: TRBJ1-2
abundance: few
d_gene: TRBD1
CDR3aa: CASKYRIASSRGKGQGLNYGYTF
CDR3nt: TGTGCCAGCAAATATCGTATCGCTAGCAGTCGAGGAAAAGGACAGGGGTTAAACTATGGCTACACCTTC

v_gene: TRBV6-2/TRBV6-3
len: 14
j_gene: TRBJ1-5
abundance: many
d_gene: TRBD1
CDR3aa: CASSQGTGVQPQHF
CDR3nt: TGTGCCAGCAGCCAGGGGACAGGGGTTCAGCCCCAGCATTTT

v_gene: TRBV4-1
len: 14
j_gene: TRBJ2-7
abundance: many
d_gene: NA
CDR3aa: CASSLTGLQGQQYF
CDR3nt: TGCGCCAGCAGCCTTACCGGTTTGCAGGGACAACAGTACTTC

v_gene: TRBV7-9
len: 15
j_gene: TRBJ1-2
abundance: many
d_gene: NA
CDR3aa: CASSLGSRPYYGYTF
CDR3nt: TGTGCCAGCAGCTTAGGATCTAGGCCCTACTATGGCTACACCTTC

v_gene: TRBV6-1
len: 15
j_gene: TRBJ1-1
abundance: NA
d_gene: NA
CDR3aa: CASSEFSNMNTEAFF
CDR3nt: TGTGCCAGCAGTGAATTCTCTAACATGAACACTGAAGCTTTCTTT